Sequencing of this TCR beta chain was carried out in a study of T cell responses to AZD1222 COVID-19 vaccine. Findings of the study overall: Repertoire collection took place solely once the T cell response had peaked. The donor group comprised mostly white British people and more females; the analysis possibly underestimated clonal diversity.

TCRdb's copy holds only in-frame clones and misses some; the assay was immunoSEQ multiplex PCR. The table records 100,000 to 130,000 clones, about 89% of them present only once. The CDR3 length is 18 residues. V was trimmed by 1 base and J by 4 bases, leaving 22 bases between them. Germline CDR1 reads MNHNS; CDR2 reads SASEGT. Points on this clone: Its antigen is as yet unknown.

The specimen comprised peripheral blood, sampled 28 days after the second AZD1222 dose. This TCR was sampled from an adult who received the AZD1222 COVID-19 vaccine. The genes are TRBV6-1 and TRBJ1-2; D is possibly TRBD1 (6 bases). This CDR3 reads CASSEVGGSWAISYGYTF. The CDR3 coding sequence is TGTGCCAGCAGTGAAGTAGGGGGGAGTTGGGCTATAAGCTATGGCTACACCTTC.